The clone carrying this T cell receptor beta chain came up many times. Amplification of TCR alpha and beta CDR3 regions from RNA used iRepertoire nested multiplex PCR. TCRdb used MiXCR to reprocess the multiplex PCR reads, holding one entry per CDR3 protein. The sample has a few hundred thousand distinct CDR3 sequences, around 38% seen once. The sample comes from a study of glioma-infiltrating T cells. This sequence was found in a human donor with low-grade glioma or glioblastoma, undergoing nonglioma brain surgery, or in good health (not recorded which). Material: glioma tissue, nonneoplastic brain tissue, or PBMCs (not recorded which).

The CDR3 loop reads CASSWGQGGTQYF. In nucleotides, the CDR3 is TGTGCCAGCAGTTGGGGACAGGGCGGTACGCAGTATTTT. The gene calls are TRBV6-2 or TRBV6-3 and TRBJ2-3; 9 bases agree with TRBD1. The germline CDR1 and CDR2 sequences are MNHEY and SVGEGT. This CDR3 has 13 residues. The J segment lost 8 bases and the V segment lost 4 bases, leaving 4 bases of the junction unmatched.